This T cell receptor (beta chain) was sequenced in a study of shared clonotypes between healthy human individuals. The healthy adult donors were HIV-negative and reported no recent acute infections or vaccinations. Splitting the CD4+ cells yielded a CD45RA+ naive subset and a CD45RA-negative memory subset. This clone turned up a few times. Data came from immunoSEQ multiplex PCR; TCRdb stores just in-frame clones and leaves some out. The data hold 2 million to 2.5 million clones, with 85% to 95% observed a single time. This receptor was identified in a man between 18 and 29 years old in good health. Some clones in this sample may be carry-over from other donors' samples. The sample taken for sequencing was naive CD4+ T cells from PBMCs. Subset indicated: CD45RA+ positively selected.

The CDR3, as DNA: TGTGCCAGCAGTTTAAGGCGGAGCACTGAAGCTTTCTTT. It translates to CASSLRRSTEAFF. The gene calls are TRBV28 and TRBJ1-1; no reliable D call. Trimming took off 2 bases at V and 4 bases at J, with 8 bases between the two ends. The germline gives CDR1 MDHEN, CDR2 SYDVKM. The CDR3 length is 13 residues.